The 19 T cell receptor beta chains below all came from one sample that was sequenced in a study. MiXCR, applied by TCRdb to the 5' RACE reads, yields one record per CDR3 protein. This table has around 33,000 distinct CDR3 sequences, around 22% appearing once. Sequencing was performed on memory CD4+ T cells sorted from blood. Subset reported: memory CD4+ T cells, CD4+CD45RO+CD25-. The receptor set was obtained from a female donor with breast cancer.

There are many counts of this clonotype. DNA of the CDR3: TGTGCCAGCAGCTACGGGACTAGCGGGAAGACCGGGGAGCTGTTTTTT. Its translation: CASSYGTSGKTGELFF. The chain carries TRBV7-2 and TRBJ2-2; TRBD2 matches 13 bases. CDR3 length: 16 residues. The ends lost 4 bases at V and 5 bases at J; junction bases unmatched: 4. Germline CDR1 is SGHTA and CDR2 is FQGNSA.

Concerning this clonotype: This may arise from a read error, as a much more abundant clone is one base away. This CDR3 fails to terminate in the conserved phenylalanine or tryptophan, so it likely reflects a read error. The chain is built from TRBV9 and TRBJ1-6; D might be TRBD1 (6 bases). The CDR3 is 15 amino acids. The ends were cut back, 0 bases at V and 9 bases at J, with 13 bases in the middle. The germline gives CDR1 SGDLS, CDR2 YYNGEE. In DNA, the CDR3 is TGTGCCAGCAGCGTAGAACTGGGGGCGAGTTCACCCCTCCACCTT. Amino acid sequence: CASSVELGASSPLHL.

The table lists this clonotype with many counts. The chain couples TRBV12-3 or TRBV12-4 to TRBJ1-4; TRBD1 might be the D (6 bases). Trimming shortened V by 6 bases and J by 8 bases, and 13 bases separated the two germline ends. The CDR3 runs to 13 residues. The CDR3 sequence: CASRRRGGEKLFF. The CDR3 DNA reads as TGTGCCAGCAGACGCAGGGGAGGCGAAAAACTGTTTTTT.

This clonotype was found many times. CDR3 coding DNA: TGTGCCAGCAGTCCTTCCGGGACAGGGCATAATTCACCCCTCCACTTT. Translating it yields CASSPSGTGHNSPLHF. The chain combines TRBV12-3 or TRBV12-4 with TRBJ1-6; 9 nucleotides align to TRBD1. The CDR3 spans 16 residues. The ends lost 5 bases at V and 5 bases at J; junction bases unmatched: 7.

This clonotype occurred many times. The V gene is TRBV6-5, the J gene TRBJ2-3; D is possibly TRBD1 or TRBD2 (6 bases each). V was pared by 2 bases and J by 0 bases, with 12 bases between. This CDR3 contains 16 residues. The germline V gene has CDR1 MNHEY and CDR2 SVGAGI. The CDR3 sequence is CASSYRQGTSTDTQYF. The CDR3 nucleotides are TGTGCCAGCAGTTACCGTCAGGGGACTAGCACAGATACGCAGTATTTT.

This clonotype was counted a single time. Being one base from a much bigger clone, this may be a read error. The chain recombines TRBV4-3 with TRBJ1-6; perhaps TRBD1 as D (6 bases). This CDR3 has 15 residues. Germline V CDR1 and CDR2: LGHNA, YSLEER. V shed 4 bases and J shed 14 bases, with 21 bases lying between them. The CDR3 nucleotides read TGCGCCAGCAGCCCCGGTCGTAGGACAGACCGAACCCTCCACTTT. This codes for CASSPGRRTDRTLHF.

This clonotype came up many times. This chain connects TRBV27 to TRBJ2-1; tentatively, D is TRBD1 (5 bases). The V end was cut by 7 bases, the J end by 8 bases, with 15 bases between. This CDR3 has 13 residues. Germline V gives CDR1 MNHEY, CDR2 SMNVEV (reference sequence). The CDR3 sequence is CASTRAVQDEQFF. CDR3 bases: TGTGCCAGCACCAGGGCTGTACAAGATGAGCAGTTCTTC.

V usage is TRBV7-6 and J usage is TRBJ2-1; D perhaps matches TRBD1 (5 bases). Germline CDR1 SGHVS, CDR2 FNYEAQ. CDR3 size: 15 residues. Trimming removed 5 bases from V and 5 bases from J, with 16 bases in between. This CDR3 is CASSRRTPRDNEQFF. The CDR3 nucleotides read TGTGCCAGCAGCAGACGTACTCCCAGGGACAATGAGCAGTTCTTC. Combining the CDR3 with reference TRBV7-6 and TRBJ2-1 gives the whole variable domain GAGVSQSPRYKVTKRGQDVALRCDPISGHVSLYWYRQALGQGPEFLTYFNYEAQQDKSGLPNDRFSAERPEGSISTLTIQRTEQRDSAMYRCASSRRTPRDNEQFFGPGTRLTVL.

In this sample, this clonotype turned up a few times. This chain joins TRBV7-6 and TRBJ2-2; D unresolved. CDR1 and CDR2 from the germline V gene are SGHVS and FNYEAQ. V lost 2 bases to trimming and J lost 4 bases, with 8 bases between them. This CDR3 contains 14 residues. CDR3 nucleotide sequence: TGTGCCAGCAGCTTACCCGGCCGCACCGGGGAGCTGTTTTTT. Its translation is CASSLPGRTGELFF.

The chain joins TRBV30 to TRBJ1-2; the D is unclear. CDR1 and CDR2 from the germline V gene are GTSNPN and SVGIG (reference sequence). The CDR3 has 11 amino acids. V was cut by 4 bases and J by 4 bases, with 7 bases left in between. In DNA, the CDR3 is TGTGCCTGGATGGGTCTCTATGGCTACACCTTC. Its protein product is CAWMGLYGYTF.

With respect to this clonotype: A much more abundant neighbour one base away suggests this may be a read error. The rearrangement links TRBV12-3 or TRBV12-4 to TRBJ2-7; maybe TRBD1 (6 bases). The CDR3 has 14 residues. CDR3 loop: CTSSLGGVSYEQYF. The CDR3 DNA is TGTACCAGCAGTTTAGGGGGTGTCTCCTACGAGCAGTACTTC.

Note on this clonotype: A much larger clone differs by one base, so this may be a read error. The genes are TRBV14 and TRBJ1-2, with D perhaps matching TRBD1 (5 bases). Germline V lookup: CDR1 SGHDN, CDR2 FVKESK. CDR3 length: 14 residues. CDR3 coding DNA: TGTGCCTGCAGCCAAGCCGGGACCGCTACCGGCTACACCTTC. Amino acids: CACSQAGTATGYTF.

This clonotype occurred many times. The CDR3 is CASSPEGQLTDTQYF. DNA for the CDR3: TGTGCCAGCAGCCCTGAGGGACAGCTCACAGATACGCAGTATTTT. The chain joins TRBV9 to TRBJ2-3; TRBD1 matches 7 bases. V lost 4 bases, J lost 2 bases, and 7 bases stayed unmatched. This CDR3 is 15 amino acids long. Germline CDR1 and CDR2: SGDLS and YYNGEE.

This clonotype was counted only a few times. CDR3 residues: CSGQGIISYEQYF. The CDR3 bases are TGCAGTGGGCAGGGGATTATATCATACGAGCAGTACTTC. J is TRBJ2-7 and V is TRBV20-1; possibly TRBD1 for D (6 bases). Between the trimmed V and J ends, which lost 7 bases and 4 bases, there was a span of 17 bases. Looked up from germline, CDR1 is DFQATT and CDR2 is SNEGSKA (reference sequence). The CDR3 length is 13 residues.

The chain has TRBV4-2 and TRBJ2-7, with D possibly TRBD2 on 6 matching bases. V shed 6 bases and J shed 7 bases, with 19 bases lying between them. The length of the CDR3 is 14 residues. Germline V gives CDR1 LGHNA, CDR2 YNFKEQ. The chain's CDR3 is CASRAGTGDFEQYF. CDR3 coding DNA: TGTGCCAGCAGGGCCGGGACGGGGGATTTTGAGCAGTACTTC.

Relative to its sample, this clonotype is medium-sized (0.01 to 0.1%). The chain combines TRBV6-2 or TRBV6-3 with TRBJ2-3; 10 nucleotides line up with TRBD1. V lost 7 bases to trimming and J lost 4 bases; unmatched junction nucleotides: 20. This CDR3 contains 19 residues. Germline V lookup: CDR1 MNHEY, CDR2 SVGEGT. CDR3 region: CASNTPLLGGTGDPDTQYF. The CDR3 DNA is TGTGCCAGCAATACACCTCTACTCGGCGGGACAGGGGACCCAGATACGCAGTATTTT.

To note about this clonotype: With a much larger clone just one base away, this may be a read error. The rearrangement uses TRBV5-1 and TRBJ2-5, with D uncertain. From germline, CDR1 is SGHRS and CDR2 YFSETQ. The CDR3 totals 14 residues. The CDR3 sequence: CASSEVGSQETQHF. The CDR3 nucleotides are TGCGCCAGCTCTGAGGTGGGCAGCCAAGAGACCCAGCACTTC.

The rearrangement links TRBV3-1 to TRBJ2-3; 13 positions match TRBD2. This CDR3 has 17 residues. With 7 bases clipped from V and 4 bases from J, the junction kept 11 bases outside the gene matches. The V gene's germline CDR1 is LGHDT and CDR2 YNNKEL (reference sequence). The CDR3: CASTATSGRASPDTQYF. The CDR3 DNA reads TGTGCCAGCACGGCTACTAGCGGGAGGGCCTCCCCAGATACGCAGTATTTT.

Worth noting for this clonotype: A much bigger clone sits one base away, suggesting this may be a read error. The chain joins TRBV6-6 to TRBJ1-6; no firm D call. Germline V CDR1 and CDR2: MNHNY, SVGAGI (reference sequence). The CDR3 sequence is 14 residues long. The CDR3 coding sequence is TGTACCAGCAGTTACGAGAGCTATAATTCACCCCTCCACTTT. Its translation: CTSSYESYNSPLHF.